This TCR beta chain was identified in a study of lymphopenia after photon versus proton radiotherapy. V gave up 1 base and J gave up 6 bases, with 12 bases separating them. Germline V gene lookup returns CDR1 LNHNV and CDR2 YYDKDF (reference sequence). This CDR3 comprises 15 residues. Assay used: immunoSEQ multiplex PCR; TCRdb lists only in-frame clones, some missing. The data contain more than 35,000 clones, about 84% of them singletons. The chain recombines TRBV15 with TRBJ2-2, with a tentative D call TRBD1 (6 bases). The sequence was obtained from a man aged 50 to 60 with gastric cancer. Specimen: peripheral blood, collected from a patient treated with photon-based radiotherapy. Here the CDR3 reads CATSRVKTGSGELFF. CDR3 bases: TGTGCCACCAGCAGAGTAAAAACAGGGTCCGGGGAGCTGTTTTTT.